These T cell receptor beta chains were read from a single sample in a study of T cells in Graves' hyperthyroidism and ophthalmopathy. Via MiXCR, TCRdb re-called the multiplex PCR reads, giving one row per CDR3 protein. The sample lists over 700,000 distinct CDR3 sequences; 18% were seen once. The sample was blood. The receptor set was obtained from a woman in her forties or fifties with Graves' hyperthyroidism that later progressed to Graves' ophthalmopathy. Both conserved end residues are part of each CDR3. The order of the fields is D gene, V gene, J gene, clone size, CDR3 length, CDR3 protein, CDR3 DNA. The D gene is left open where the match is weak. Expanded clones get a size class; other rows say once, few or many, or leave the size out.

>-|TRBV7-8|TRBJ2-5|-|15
CASSLGPIQQETQYF
TGTGCCAGCAGCTTAGGGCCGATACAACAAGAGACCCAGTACTTC
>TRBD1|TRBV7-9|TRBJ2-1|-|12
CASSRTGGEQFF
TGTGCCAGCAGCCGCACAGGGGGCGAGCAGTTCTTC
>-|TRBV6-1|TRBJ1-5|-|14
CASRTGNVIQPQHF
TGTGCCAGCAGAACGGGGAATGTAATTCAGCCCCAGCATTTT
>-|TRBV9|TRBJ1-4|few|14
CASSVAGNNEKLFF
TGTGCCAGCAGCGTAGCGGGTAACAATGAAAAACTGTTTTTT
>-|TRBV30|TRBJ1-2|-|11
CAWSKGNRHTF
TGTGCCTGGAGCAAGGGGAACCGGCACACCTTC
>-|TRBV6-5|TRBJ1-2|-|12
CASSTPGDGYTF
TGTGCCAGCAGTACTCCGGGGGATGGCTACACCTTC
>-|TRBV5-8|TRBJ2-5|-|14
CASSPILERETQYF
TGTGCCAGCAGCCCCATTTTAGAGCGGGAGACCCAGTACTTC
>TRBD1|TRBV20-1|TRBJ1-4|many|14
CSASPSTGDEKLFF
TGCAGTGCTAGCCCTTCCACAGGGGATGAAAAACTGTTTTTT
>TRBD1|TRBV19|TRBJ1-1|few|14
CASSIEAGGTEAFF
TGTGCCAGTAGTATAGAGGCAGGGGGCACTGAAGCTTTCTTT
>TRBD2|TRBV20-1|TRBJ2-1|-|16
CSARDRAGGLLYEQFF
TGCAGTGCTAGAGATCGGGCGGGAGGGCTTTTGTATGAGCAGTTCTTC
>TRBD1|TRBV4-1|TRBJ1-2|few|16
CASSQGTLAGGYGYTF
TGCGCCAGCAGCCAAGGCACCCTGGCAGGGGGCTATGGCTACACCTTC
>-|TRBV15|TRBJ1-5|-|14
CATSSKQGGQPQHF
TGTGCCACCAGCAGTAAACAGGGAGGGCAGCCCCAGCATTTT
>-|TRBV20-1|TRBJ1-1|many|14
CSARAWGMVTEAFF
TGCAGTGCTAGAGCTTGGGGTATGGTCACTGAAGCTTTCTTT
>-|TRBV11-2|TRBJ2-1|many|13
CASSLEDNNEQFF
TGTGCCAGCAGCTTAGAGGACAACAATGAGCAGTTCTTC
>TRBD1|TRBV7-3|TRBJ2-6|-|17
CASSKPGTGSGANVLTF
TGTGCCAGCAGCAAACCCGGGACAGGCTCTGGGGCCAACGTCCTGACTTTC
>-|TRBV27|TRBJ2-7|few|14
CASMEVRGSYEQYF
TGTGCCAGCATGGAAGTTAGGGGGTCCTACGAGCAGTACTTC
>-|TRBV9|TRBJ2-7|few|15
CASSVDSTGSYEQYF
TGTGCCAGCAGCGTAGACAGTACAGGGTCCTACGAGCAGTACTTC
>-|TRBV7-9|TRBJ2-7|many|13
CASSGDSSYEQYF
TGTGCCAGCAGCGGAGACAGCTCCTACGAGCAGTACTTC
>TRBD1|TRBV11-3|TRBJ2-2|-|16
CASSPETGGGTGELFF
TGTGCCAGCAGCCCTGAGACAGGGGGCGGGACCGGGGAGCTGTTTTTT
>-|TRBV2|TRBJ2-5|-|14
CASSEDPKGETQYF
TGTGCCAGCAGTGAAGACCCTAAGGGGGAGACCCAGTACTTC
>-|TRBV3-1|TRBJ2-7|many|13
CASSRKPGYEQYF
TGTGCCAGCAGCCGAAAGCCTGGCTACGAGCAGTACTTC
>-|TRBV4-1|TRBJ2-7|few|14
CASSQEQGPYEQYF
TGCGCCAGCAGCCAAGAACAGGGTCCCTACGAGCAGTACTTC
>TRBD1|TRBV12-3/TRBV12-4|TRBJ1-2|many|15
CASSLDTGEVYGYTF
TGTGCCAGCAGTTTAGATACAGGGGAAGTCTATGGCTACACCTTC
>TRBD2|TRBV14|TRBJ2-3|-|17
CASSVESMGGGTDTQYF
TGTGCCAGCAGCGTAGAATCCATGGGGGGGGGAACAGATACGCAGTATTTT
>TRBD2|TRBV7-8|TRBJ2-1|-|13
CASSLRGGVEQFF
TGTGCCAGCAGCTTACGGGGGGGGGTTGAGCAGTTCTTC
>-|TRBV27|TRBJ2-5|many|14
CASSLIRGKETQYF
TGTGCCAGCAGTTTAATTCGGGGGAAAGAGACCCAGTACTTC
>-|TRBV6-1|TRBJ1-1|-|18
CASSPGPPAISPGTEAFF
TGTGCCAGCAGTCCCGGGCCGCCCGCAATTTCCCCGGGGACTGAAGCTTTCTTT
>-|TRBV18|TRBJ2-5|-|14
CASSPPALQETQYF
TGTGCCAGCTCACCACCAGCCTTGCAAGAGACCCAGTACTTC
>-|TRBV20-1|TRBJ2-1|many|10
CSARVNEQFF
TGCAGCGCTAGAGTCAATGAGCAGTTCTTC
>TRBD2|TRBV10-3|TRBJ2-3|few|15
CAIRETSGAADTQYF
TGTGCCATCAGGGAGACTAGCGGGGCGGCAGATACGCAGTATTTT
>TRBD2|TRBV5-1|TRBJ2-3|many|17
CASSLSSSGGKADTQYF
TGCGCCAGCAGCTTGTCGTCTAGCGGGGGGAAGGCAGATACGCAGTATTTT
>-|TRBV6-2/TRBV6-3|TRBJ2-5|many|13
CASKGTSQETQYF
TGTGCCAGCAAGGGGACCTCGCAAGAGACCCAGTACTTC
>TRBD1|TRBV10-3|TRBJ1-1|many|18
CAIRTGTGGILMNTEAFF
TGTGCCATCAGAACCGGGACAGGGGGCATCCTTATGAACACTGAAGCTTTCTTT
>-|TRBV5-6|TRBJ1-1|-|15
CASSLGLGPNTEAFF
TGTGCCAGCAGCTTGGGTCTGGGCCCGAACACTGAAGCTTTCTTT
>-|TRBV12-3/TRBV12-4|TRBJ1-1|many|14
CASSWISGGAEAFF
TGTGCCAGCAGTTGGATTTCGGGGGGAGCTGAAGCTTTCTTT
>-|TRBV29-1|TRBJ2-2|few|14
CSAVGSGNTGELFF
TGCAGCGCCGTGGGGAGTGGGAACACCGGGGAGCTGTTTTTT
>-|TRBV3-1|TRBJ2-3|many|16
CASSLTGVAGTDTQYF
TGTGCCAGCAGCCTTACCGGGGTAGCGGGCACAGATACGCAGTATTTT
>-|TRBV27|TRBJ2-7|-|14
CASTSGTSPSEQYF
TGTGCCAGCACCTCCGGGACTTCTCCTTCCGAGCAGTACTTC
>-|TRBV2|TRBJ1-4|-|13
CASSGTSNEKLFF
TGTGCCAGCAGCGGGACTTCTAATGAAAAACTGTTTTTT
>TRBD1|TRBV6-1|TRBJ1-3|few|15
CASSSDRADGNTIYF
TGTGCCAGCAGTAGCGACAGGGCGGATGGAAACACCATATATTTT
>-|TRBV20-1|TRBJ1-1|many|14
CSAPDTRMNTEAFF
TGCAGTGCCCCGGACACCCGAATGAACACTGAAGCTTTCTTT
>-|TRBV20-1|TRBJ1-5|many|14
CSGLSGINNQPQHF
TGCAGTGGCTTGTCTGGGATTAACAATCAGCCCCAGCATTTT
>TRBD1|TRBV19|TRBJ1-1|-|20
CASSMRGEGTGNMRRTEAFF
TGTGCCAGTAGTATGCGGGGTGAGGGGACAGGGAATATGAGGAGAACTGAAGCTTTCTTT
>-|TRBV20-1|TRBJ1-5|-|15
CSARDAQGKGQPQHF
TGCAGTGCTAGAGATGCACAGGGTAAGGGTCAGCCCCAGCATTTT
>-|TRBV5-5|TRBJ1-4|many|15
CASSSMVGADEKLFF
TGTGCCAGCAGCTCGATGGTGGGGGCGGATGAAAAACTGTTTTTT
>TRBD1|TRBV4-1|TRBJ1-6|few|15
CASSRGTAVNSPLHF
TGCGCCAGCAGCCGAGGGACAGCCGTTAATTCACCCCTCCACTTT
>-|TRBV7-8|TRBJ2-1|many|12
CASSLDGDEQFF
TGTGCCAGCAGCTTGGACGGGGATGAGCAGTTCTTC
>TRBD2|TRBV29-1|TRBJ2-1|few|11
CSVLSGGEQFF
TGCAGCGTGCTTAGCGGGGGGGAGCAGTTCTTC
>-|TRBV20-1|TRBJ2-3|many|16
CSARDEIGPSPDTQYF
TGCAGTGCTAGAGACGAGATCGGGCCATCACCAGATACGCAGTATTTT
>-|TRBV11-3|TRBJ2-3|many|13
CASSLESADTQYF
TGTGCCAGCAGCTTAGAATCGGCAGATACGCAGTATTTT
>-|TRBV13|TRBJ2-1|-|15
CASSTKFRDYNEQFF
TGTGCCAGCAGCACGAAGTTCCGGGACTACAATGAGCAGTTCTTC
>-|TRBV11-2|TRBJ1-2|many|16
CASSLGPGRGSYGYTF
TGTGCCAGCAGCTTAGGACCGGGCAGAGGGAGTTATGGCTACACCTTC
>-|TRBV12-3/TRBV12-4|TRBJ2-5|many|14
CASRARDMGETQYF
TGTGCCAGCAGAGCCAGGGATATGGGGGAGACCCAGTACTTC
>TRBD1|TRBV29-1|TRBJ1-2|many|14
CSVDKTGSVNGYTF
TGCAGCGTTGACAAGACAGGGTCGGTGAATGGCTACACCTTC
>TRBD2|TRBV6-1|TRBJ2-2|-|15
CASKTLAGASGELFF
TGTGCCAGCAAGACCCTAGCGGGGGCGTCCGGGGAGCTGTTTTTT